This T cell receptor (beta chain) is drawn from a study of beta chain features in type 1 diabetes (dated by TCRdb to the late 2010s). Regarding the complete study: Patients and healthy donors did not differ in mean age, gender distribution, total cell number or subset yield. In the study, recently diagnosed type 1 diabetes patients and matched healthy donors were compared on the TCRB repertoires of their sorted circulating CD4+ T cell subsets. Whereas all 30 or so donors provided naive and central memory subsets, regulatory and stem cell-like memory subsets were isolated from just 8 patients and roughly eight healthy donors. A total of 85 million to 110 million sorted cells were examined across all samples, and RNA yield correlated strongly with the number of cells per subset. Study-wide findings and limitations: PCR might favor shorter templates, but patient and control samples were amplified and corrected together, so any skew would affect both groups equally. Type 1 diabetes patients showed a moderate but significant shortening of TCRB CDR3 length in all four CD4+ subsets. Sequencing cDNA rather than genomic DNA could over-represent highly expressing activated cells, although activation and CD3 levels did not differ between groups. Naive, central memory and regulatory TCRB repertoires appeared to be more similar among patients than among healthy donors. At VDJ recombination sites, type 1 diabetes patients had fewer insertions and more deleted nucleotides, which implies abnormalities in thymic rearrangement. Because the HLA sub-analyses included only small numbers of individuals, any influence of HLA type on TCRB rearrangement was left unresolved.

Each donor gave one peripheral blood draw, about 110 mL on average, collected into heparinised tubes. Naive, central memory, regulatory and stem cell-like memory CD4+ T cells were sorted on a BD FACSAria II using a panel including CD45RO, CCR7, CD25, CD127, CD95 and CD27. Every sorted population had a purity above 98%. PBMCs were isolated immediately by Lymphoprep density gradient centrifugation and stained directly without culture. So that batch effects would be minimized, each experiment stained and sorted samples in pairs, pairing one healthy donor with one patient. The entire amount of isolated RNA was reverse transcribed using the High Capacity cDNA Reverse Transcription Kit, so the sequenced TCRB transcripts were expressed ones. Deep immunoSEQ sequencing was performed on naive, central memory and regulatory T cell samples, with an average of roughly 3.5 million total reads per sample. Sorted cells were lysed in RLT buffer, and RNA was extracted using DNase-treated RNeasy Micro or Mini kits according to cell number. To prevent cross-contamination, each cell subset was processed individually, whereas patient and healthy donor samples were processed jointly. TCRB sequences were amplified from cDNA with the immunoSEQ multiplex PCR, producing 87-bp fragments spanning the CDR3 region. The amplicons were sequenced using the Illumina HiSeq platform. As for how the authors treated the data: Synthetic template baselines were used to correct PCR bias computationally, reads within Hamming distance 2 were collapsed together, and singletons that could not be merged were discarded. Reads were aligned against IMGT to assign V, D and J genes, CDR3 length and insertions or deletions at six rearrangement sites. Clonotype counts were normalized to sorted cell number within each subset before computing true diversity and Gini coefficients with the tcR R package. The overlap coefficient, calculated on TCRB nucleotide sequences, was used to measure repertoire sharing. Out-of-frame TCRB sequences from naive cells were analyzed as a proxy for the pre-selection repertoire. This immuneACCESS table, as held by TCRdb, lists in-frame sequences with V and J called but not all clones. Of the missing ones, under half trace to an unresolved V gene in checked studies; the others have no known cause. From that table come the V and J calls and clone size; the DNA was used to work out D and trimming. A total of about 280,000 clones appear in this sample, over 14% of them only once. The biggest ten clones account for roughly 0.015% of the sample.

V has 3 bases trimmed and J has 6 bases trimmed; junction bases matching no gene number 3. The CDR3 holds 14 amino acids from the cysteine to the phenylalanine. Solely the CDR3 DNA is kept, with 42 bases framed from the first base. The germline V gene (reference sequence) gives CDR1 as SEHNR and CDR2 as FQNEAQ. Concerning this clone: Its binding antigen is unknown. One base away there is no much larger clone; base qualities are not given.

Rearrangement joined TRBV7-9 to TRBJ1-2, with 11 bases matching TRBD1. The specimen was naive CD4+ T cells from blood. The meaning of the sample's cell subset or site label: true naive CD4+ T cells. The sequence was collected from a man aged 18 to 29 with type 1 diabetes. In nucleotide form, the sequence is TGTGCCAGCAGCTTCGGACAGGGGGCGGATGGCTACACCTTC. This sequence encodes CASSFGQGADGYTF. The CDR3 plus the reference TRBV7-9 and TRBJ1-2 genes for the other parts give the full variable domain: DTGVSQNPRHKITKRGQNVTFRCDPISEHNRLYWYRQTLGQGPEFLTYFQNEAQLEKSRLLSDRFSAERPKGSFSTLEIQRTEQGDSAMYLCASSFGQGADGYTFGSGTRLTVV.